What follows is one TCR beta chain and its context. These data belong to a study of blood T cell repertoires in COVID-19. Per the original methods: Amplification of reference gene primers was used by the study to estimate nucleated cell counts. Method: immunoSEQ multiplex PCR; TCRdb's copy keeps in-frame clones and lacks some. V and J calls and clone size come straight from that table; D and trimming were deduced from the DNA. The data show about 220,000 clones, approximately 83% seen once. The sequence came from a woman aged 60-70 years with acute or convalescent COVID-19. Sample: peripheral blood.

Here the CDR3 reads CASSSGTGSWEQYF. CDR3 in DNA: TGTGCCAGCAGCTCCGGGACAGGGTCGTGGGAGCAGTACTTC. The chain combines TRBV11-2 with TRBJ2-7; 9 bases map to TRBD1. Germline lookup yields CDR1 SGHAT and CDR2 FQNNGV. With 4 bases clipped from V and 7 bases from J, the junction kept 8 bases outside the gene matches. CDR3 length equals 14 residues.